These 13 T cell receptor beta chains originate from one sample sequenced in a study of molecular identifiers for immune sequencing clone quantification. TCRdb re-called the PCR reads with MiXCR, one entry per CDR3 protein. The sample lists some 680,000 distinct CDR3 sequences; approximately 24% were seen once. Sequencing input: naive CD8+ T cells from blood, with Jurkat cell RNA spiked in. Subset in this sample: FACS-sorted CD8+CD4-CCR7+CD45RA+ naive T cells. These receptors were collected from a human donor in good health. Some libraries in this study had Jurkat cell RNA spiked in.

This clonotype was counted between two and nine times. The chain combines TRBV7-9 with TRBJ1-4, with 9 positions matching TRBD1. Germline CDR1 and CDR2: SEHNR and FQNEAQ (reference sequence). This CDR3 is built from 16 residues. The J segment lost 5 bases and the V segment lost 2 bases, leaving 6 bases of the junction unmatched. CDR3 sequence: CASSLSRTGANEKLFF. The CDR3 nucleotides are TGTGCCAGCAGCTTAAGCCGGACAGGGGCAAATGAAAAACTGTTTTTT.

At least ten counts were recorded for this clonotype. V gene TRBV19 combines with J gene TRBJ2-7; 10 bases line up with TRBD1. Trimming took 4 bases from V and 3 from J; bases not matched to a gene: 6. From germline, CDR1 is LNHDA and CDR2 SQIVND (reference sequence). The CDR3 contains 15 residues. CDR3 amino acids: CASSTGTGALYEQYF. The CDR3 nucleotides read TGTGCCAGTAGTACCGGGACAGGGGCGCTCTACGAGCAGTACTTC.

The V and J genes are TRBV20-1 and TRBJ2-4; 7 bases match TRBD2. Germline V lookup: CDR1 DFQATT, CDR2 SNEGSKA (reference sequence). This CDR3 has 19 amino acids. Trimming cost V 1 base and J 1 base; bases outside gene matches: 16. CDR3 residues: CSARARAGVDGGAKNIQYF. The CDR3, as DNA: TGCAGTGCTAGAGCTAGGGCGGGAGTAGATGGGGGGGCCAAAAACATTCAGTACTTC.

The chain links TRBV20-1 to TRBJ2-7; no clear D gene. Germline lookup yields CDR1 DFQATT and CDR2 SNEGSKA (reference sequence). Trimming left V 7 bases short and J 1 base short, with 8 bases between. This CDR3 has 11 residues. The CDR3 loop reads CSVTESYEQYF. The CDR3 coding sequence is TGCAGTGTTACAGAATCCTACGAGCAGTACTTC.

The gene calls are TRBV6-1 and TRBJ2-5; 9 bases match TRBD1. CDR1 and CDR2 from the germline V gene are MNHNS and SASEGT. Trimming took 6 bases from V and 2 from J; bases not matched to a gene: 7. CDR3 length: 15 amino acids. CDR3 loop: CASRKTGGEQETQYF. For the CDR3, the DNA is TGTGCCAGCAGGAAGACAGGGGGAGAACAAGAGACCCAGTACTTC.

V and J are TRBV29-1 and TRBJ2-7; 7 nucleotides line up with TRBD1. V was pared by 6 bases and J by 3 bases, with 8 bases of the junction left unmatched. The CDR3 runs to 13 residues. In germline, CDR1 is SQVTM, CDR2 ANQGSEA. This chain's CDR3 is CSVTTGSSYEQYF. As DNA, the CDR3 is TGCAGCGTGACGACAGGGTCTAGCTACGAGCAGTACTTC.

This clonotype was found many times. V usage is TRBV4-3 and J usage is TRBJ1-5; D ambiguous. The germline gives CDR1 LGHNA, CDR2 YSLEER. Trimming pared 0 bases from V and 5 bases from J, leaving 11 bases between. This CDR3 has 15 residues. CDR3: CASSQDMDRYQPQHF. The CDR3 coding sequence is TGCGCCAGCAGCCAAGACATGGACCGGTATCAGCCCCAGCATTTT.

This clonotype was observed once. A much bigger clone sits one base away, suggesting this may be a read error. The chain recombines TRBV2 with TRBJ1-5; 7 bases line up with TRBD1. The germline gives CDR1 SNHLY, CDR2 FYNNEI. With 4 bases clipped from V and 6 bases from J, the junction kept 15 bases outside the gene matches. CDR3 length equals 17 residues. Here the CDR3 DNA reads TGTGCCAGCAGTGCAGGGGAGGGGGCTTTTATTCGTCAGCCCCAGCATTTT. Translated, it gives CASSAGEGAFIRQPQHF.

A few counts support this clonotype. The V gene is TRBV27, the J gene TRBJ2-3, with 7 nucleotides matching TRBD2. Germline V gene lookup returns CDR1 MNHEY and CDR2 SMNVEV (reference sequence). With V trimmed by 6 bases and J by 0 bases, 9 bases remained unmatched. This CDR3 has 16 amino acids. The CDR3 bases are TGTGCCAGCAGACGCGGGACTACCACAAGCACAGATACGCAGTATTTT. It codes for CASRRGTTTSTDTQYF.

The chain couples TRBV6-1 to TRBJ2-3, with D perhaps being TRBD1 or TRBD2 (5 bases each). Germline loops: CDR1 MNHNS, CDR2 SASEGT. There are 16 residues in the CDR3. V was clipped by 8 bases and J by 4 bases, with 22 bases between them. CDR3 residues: CASQPTGPPRPDTQYF. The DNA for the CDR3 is TGTGCCAGCCAGCCGACGGGACCGCCGCGCCCAGATACGCAGTATTTT.

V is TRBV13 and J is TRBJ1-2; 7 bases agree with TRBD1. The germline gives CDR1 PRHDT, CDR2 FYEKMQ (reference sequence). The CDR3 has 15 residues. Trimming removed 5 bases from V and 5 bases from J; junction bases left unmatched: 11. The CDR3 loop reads CASSASGTAPYGYTF. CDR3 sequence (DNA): TGTGCCAGCAGCGCATCCGGGACAGCCCCTTATGGCTACACCTTC.

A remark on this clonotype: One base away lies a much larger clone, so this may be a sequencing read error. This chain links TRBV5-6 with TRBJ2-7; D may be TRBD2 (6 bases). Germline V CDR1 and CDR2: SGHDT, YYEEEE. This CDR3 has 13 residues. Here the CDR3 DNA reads TGTGCCAGCAGCTTTACTAGCTCCAACGAGCGGTACTTC. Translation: CASSFTSSNERYF.

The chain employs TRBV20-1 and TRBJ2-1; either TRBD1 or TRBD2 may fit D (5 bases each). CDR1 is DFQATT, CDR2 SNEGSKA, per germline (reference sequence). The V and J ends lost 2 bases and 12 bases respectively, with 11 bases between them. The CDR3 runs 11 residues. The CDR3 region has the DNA TGCAGTGCTAGAAGGGACCTTTTGCAGTTCTTC. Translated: CSARRDLLQFF.